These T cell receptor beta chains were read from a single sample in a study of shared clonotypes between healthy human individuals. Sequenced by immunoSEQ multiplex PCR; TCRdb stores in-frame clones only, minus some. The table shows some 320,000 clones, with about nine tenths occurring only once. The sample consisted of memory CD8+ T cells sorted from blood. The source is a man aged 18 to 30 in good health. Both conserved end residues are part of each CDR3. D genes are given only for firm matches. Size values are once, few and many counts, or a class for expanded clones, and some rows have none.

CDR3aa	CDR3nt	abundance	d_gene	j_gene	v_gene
CASSPWTGSTDTQYF	TGTGCCAGTAGTCCCTGGACAGGGAGTACAGATACGCAGTATTTT	-	TRBD1	TRBJ2-3	TRBV19
CASSPGVLAGGPDYNEQFF	TGTGCCAGCAGTCCCGGGGTACTAGCGGGAGGGCCTGACTACAATGAGCAGTTCTTC	-	TRBD2	TRBJ2-1	TRBV7-2
CSAETGQGHYEQYF	TGCAGCGCTGAGACCGGACAGGGCCACTACGAGCAGTACTTC	-	TRBD1	TRBJ2-7	TRBV29-1
CAISEPGANEKLFF	TGTGCCATCAGTGAGCCTGGGGCTAATGAAAAACTGTTTTTT	-	-	TRBJ1-4	TRBV10-3
CASSMTDSYEQYF	TGTGCCAGTAGTATGACGGACAGCTACGAGCAGTACTTC	many	-	TRBJ2-7	TRBV19
CASSVARLDPNTDTQYF	TGTGCCAGCAGCGTCGCCCGTCTGGATCCGAACACAGATACGCAGTATTTT	-	-	TRBJ2-3	TRBV9
CASSWGVDSYAYTF	TGTGCCAGCAGCTGGGGGGTGGATTCTTACGCCTACACCTTC	-	-	TRBJ1-2	TRBV7-6
CASSQDESFRDTQYF	TGTGCCAGCAGCCAAGATGAGAGCTTCAGAGATACGCAGTATTTT	-	-	TRBJ2-3	TRBV4-2
CASSLSERGASEQYF	TGTGCCAGCAGCCTTTCGGAGCGGGGGGCGAGCGAGCAGTACTTC	medium-sized	TRBD2	TRBJ2-7	TRBV7-2
CASSISLAVYNEQFF	TGTGCCAGTAGTATATCACTAGCGGTCTACAATGAGCAGTTCTTC	-	TRBD2	TRBJ2-1	TRBV19
CASPGVGPGEQFF	TGCGCCAGCCCCGGTGTAGGGCCGGGTGAGCAGTTCTTC	-	-	TRBJ2-1	TRBV10-2
CASRRKGQGPDGYTF	TGCGCCAGCAGGCGTAAGGGACAGGGACCTGATGGCTACACCTTC	-	TRBD1	TRBJ1-2	TRBV5-1
CASRRRDSGNTIYF	TGTGCCAGCAGACGCCGGGACAGCGGAAACACCATATATTTT	-	TRBD1	TRBJ1-3	TRBV6-5
CASSLSGEGTFEAFF	TGTGCCAGCAGTTTATCCGGGGAAGGGACTTTTGAAGCTTTCTTT	-	-	TRBJ1-1	TRBV27
CASSPWGQGARGQQETQYF	TGTGCCAGCAGCCCCTGGGGCCAGGGGGCGCGGGGTCAGCAAGAGACCCAGTACTTC	-	TRBD1	TRBJ2-5	TRBV7-9
CAISEAYPGLSPLHF	TGTGCCATCAGTGAGGCATACCCGGGGCTATCACCCCTCCACTTT	-	-	TRBJ1-6	TRBV10-3
CASSAPGPDTQYF	TGCGCCAGCAGCGCTCCGGGCCCAGATACGCAGTATTTT	-	-	TRBJ2-3	TRBV5-1
CAISERTEDSPLHF	TGTGCCATCAGTGAGCGAACAGAGGATTCACCCCTCCACTTT	-	-	TRBJ1-6	TRBV10-3
CASRQRDHNEQFF	TGTGCCAGTCGACAACGAGACCACAATGAGCAGTTCTTC	-	-	TRBJ2-1	TRBV28
CASSISLVVAGYEQFF	TGCGCCAGCAGTATTAGCCTTGTGGTAGCGGGATATGAGCAGTTCTTC	few	TRBD2	TRBJ2-1	TRBV5-1
CASSGAGGLKLFF	TGTGCCAGCAGCGGCGCAGGGGGCCTAAAACTGTTTTTT	once	TRBD1	TRBJ1-4	TRBV9
CASSFYEGDFKSEAFF	TGTGCCAGCAGCTTTTACGAAGGGGACTTTAAGTCTGAAGCTTTCTTT	-	-	TRBJ1-1	TRBV7-8
CSVAAGEETQYF	TGCAGCGTGGCCGCCGGGGAGGAGACCCAGTACTTC	-	-	TRBJ2-5	TRBV29-1
CASSLVSGRTYNEQFF	TGTGCCAGCAGCTTAGTATCAGGGAGGACCTACAATGAGCAGTTCTTC	few	-	TRBJ2-1	TRBV7-9
CASSLRTTRTDTQYF	TGTGCCAGCAGCTTAAGGACTACCCGCACAGATACGCAGTATTTT	-	-	TRBJ2-3	TRBV7-9
CASSLDPSGYEQYF	TGTGCCAGCAGCTTAGACCCTAGCGGGTACGAGCAGTACTTC	-	TRBD2	TRBJ2-7	TRBV13
CASSLRSDTQYF	TGTGCCAGCAGCTTACGGTCAGATACGCAGTATTTT	-	-	TRBJ2-3	TRBV7-9
CAMGIEEGGTDTQYF	TGTGCCATGGGAATCGAGGAGGGCGGGACAGATACGCAGTATTTT	once	-	TRBJ2-3	TRBV2
CASSFPGESNEQFF	TGTGCCAGCAGTTTCCCCGGGGAGAGCAATGAGCAGTTCTTC	-	-	TRBJ2-1	TRBV27
CAWSPLTETQYF	TGTGCCTGGAGTCCTCTAACGGAGACCCAGTACTTC	-	-	TRBJ2-5	TRBV30
CASSAEPNGYTF	TGTGCCAGCAGCGCCGAACCTAATGGCTACACCTTC	-	-	TRBJ1-2	TRBV7-9
CASSPTGEGVNNEQFF	TGCGCCAGCAGCCCAACAGGAGAGGGAGTAAATAATGAGCAGTTCTTC	once	-	TRBJ2-1	TRBV4-3
CASRWGPGELFF	TGTGCCAGCCGATGGGGCCCCGGGGAGCTGTTTTTT	once	-	TRBJ2-2	TRBV5-6
CASSDYRAGETQYF	TGTGCCAGCAGTGATTACAGGGCCGGGGAGACCCAGTACTTC	-	-	TRBJ2-5	TRBV2
CATGERGLSDTQYF	TGTGCCACCGGTGAAAGGGGGCTCTCCGATACGCAGTATTTT	-	TRBD1	TRBJ2-3	TRBV6-5
CASSLDSGTSSYNEQFF	TGTGCCAGCAGCTTGGACAGCGGGACCAGCTCCTACAATGAGCAGTTCTTC	few	TRBD2	TRBJ2-1	TRBV5-4
CATTENTGQYF	TGTGCCACCACGGAAAATACAGGGCAGTACTTC	-	-	TRBJ2-7	TRBV10-3
CASSLSITLEAFF	TGTGCCAGCAGTTTAAGTATTACCTTAGAAGCTTTCTTT	-	-	TRBJ1-1	TRBV28
CAWSGDRGFTYEQYF	TGTGCCTGGAGTGGCGACAGGGGCTTTACCTACGAGCAGTACTTC	-	TRBD1	TRBJ2-7	TRBV30
CASLRAGGYLNQPQHF	TGTGCCAGCCTTAGGGCGGGGGGTTATCTAAATCAGCCCCAGCATTTT	-	-	TRBJ1-5	TRBV28
CASNGLAGVTYEQYF	TGTGCCAGCAATGGACTAGCGGGGGTTACCTACGAGCAGTACTTC	-	TRBD2	TRBJ2-7	TRBV2
CASSLGAFSPLHF	TGCGCCAGCAGCTTGGGGGCGTTTTCACCCCTCCACTTT	-	-	TRBJ1-6	TRBV5-1
CAWSVFAGGNQPQHF	TGTGCCTGGAGTGTATTTGCGGGTGGCAATCAGCCCCAGCATTTT	-	-	TRBJ1-5	TRBV30
CASSYSAGTTYNEQFF	TGTGCCAGCAGTTATTCGGCCGGGACTACCTACAATGAGCAGTTCTTC	-	TRBD2	TRBJ2-1	TRBV6-6
CASSGWSSYNSPLHF	TGTGCCAGCAGTGGTTGGAGCTCCTATAATTCACCCCTCCACTTT	few	-	TRBJ1-6	TRBV2
CASSSFGTQSLTDTQYF	TGTGCCAGCAGCTCCTTTGGGACCCAAAGCCTCACAGATACGCAGTATTTT	once	-	TRBJ2-3	TRBV7-9
CASSLEGGWETQYF	TGTGCCAGCAGCTTAGAGGGGGGCTGGGAGACCCAGTACTTC	many	-	TRBJ2-5	TRBV7-6
CASSEVGWEWDSPLHF	TGTGCCAGCAGTGAAGTGGGGTGGGAATGGGATTCACCCCTCCACTTT	once	-	TRBJ1-6	TRBV6-1
CASSFRTKTEAFF	TGCGCCAGCAGCTTCCGGACAAAGACTGAAGCTTTCTTT	-	-	TRBJ1-1	TRBV5-1
CASSLWSTGGNTEAFF	TGCGCCAGCAGCTTGTGGTCGACAGGGGGGAACACTGAAGCTTTCTTT	-	TRBD1	TRBJ1-1	TRBV5-1
CASSRLTSGRPNTGELFF	TGCGCCAGCAGCCGCTTAACTAGCGGGAGGCCGAACACCGGGGAGCTGTTTTTT	-	TRBD2	TRBJ2-2	TRBV4-3
CASSVGDGLGQPQHF	TGTGCCAGCAGCGTAGGGGACGGGCTTGGGCAGCCCCAGCATTTT	-	-	TRBJ1-5	TRBV9
CASRLAGTGGGEQYF	TGTGCCAGCAGACTGGCCGGGACAGGGGGCGGGGAGCAGTACTTC	-	TRBD1	TRBJ2-7	TRBV27
CASSLRAPREQYF	TGTGCCAGCAGCTTAAGAGCACCTAGGGAGCAGTACTTC	-	-	TRBJ2-7	TRBV7-2
CASSLRGPKHSPLHF	TGTGCCAGCAGCTTGCGGGGACCCAAGCATTCACCCCTCCACTTT	-	-	TRBJ1-6	TRBV5-4